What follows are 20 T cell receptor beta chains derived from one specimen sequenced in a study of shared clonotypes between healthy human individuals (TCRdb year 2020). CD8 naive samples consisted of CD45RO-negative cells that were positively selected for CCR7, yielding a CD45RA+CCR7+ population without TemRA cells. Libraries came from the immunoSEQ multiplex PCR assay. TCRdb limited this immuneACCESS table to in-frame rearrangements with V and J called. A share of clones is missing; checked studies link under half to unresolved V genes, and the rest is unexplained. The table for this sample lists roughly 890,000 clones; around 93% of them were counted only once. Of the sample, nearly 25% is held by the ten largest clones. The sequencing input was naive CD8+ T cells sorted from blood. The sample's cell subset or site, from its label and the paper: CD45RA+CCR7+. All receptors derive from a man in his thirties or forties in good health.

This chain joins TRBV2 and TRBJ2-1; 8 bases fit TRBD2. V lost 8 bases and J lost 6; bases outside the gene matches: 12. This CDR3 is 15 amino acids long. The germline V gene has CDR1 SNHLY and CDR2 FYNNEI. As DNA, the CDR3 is TGTGCCAGCGGCCCCCGCGGGAGGAAGTTCAATGAGCAGTTCTTC. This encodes CASGPRGRKFNEQFF.

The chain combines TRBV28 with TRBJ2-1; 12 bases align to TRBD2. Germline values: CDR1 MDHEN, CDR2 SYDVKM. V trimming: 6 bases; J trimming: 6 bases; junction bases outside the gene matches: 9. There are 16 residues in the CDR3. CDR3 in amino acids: CASRRLLAGGFNEQFF. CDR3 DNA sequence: TGTGCCAGCAGGAGACTTCTAGCGGGAGGGTTCAATGAGCAGTTCTTC. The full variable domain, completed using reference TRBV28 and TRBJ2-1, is DVKVTQSSRYLVKRTGEKVFLECVQDMDHENMFWYRQDPGLGLRLIYFSYDVKMKEKGDIPEGYSVSREKKERFSLILESASTNQTSMYLCASRRLLAGGFNEQFFGPGTRLTVL.

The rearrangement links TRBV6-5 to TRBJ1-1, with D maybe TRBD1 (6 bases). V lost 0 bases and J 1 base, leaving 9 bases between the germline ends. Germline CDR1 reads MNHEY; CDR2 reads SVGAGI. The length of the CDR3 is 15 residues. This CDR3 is CASSYSGAANTEAFF. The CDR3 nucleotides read TGTGCCAGCAGTTACTCGGGGGCAGCGAACACTGAAGCTTTCTTT.

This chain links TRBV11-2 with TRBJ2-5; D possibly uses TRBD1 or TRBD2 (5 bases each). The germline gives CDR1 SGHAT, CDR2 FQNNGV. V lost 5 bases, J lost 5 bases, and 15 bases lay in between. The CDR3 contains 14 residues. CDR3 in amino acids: CASSPNEGWETQYF. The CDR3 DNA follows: TGTGCCAGCAGCCCCAACGAGGGGTGGGAGACCCAGTACTTC.

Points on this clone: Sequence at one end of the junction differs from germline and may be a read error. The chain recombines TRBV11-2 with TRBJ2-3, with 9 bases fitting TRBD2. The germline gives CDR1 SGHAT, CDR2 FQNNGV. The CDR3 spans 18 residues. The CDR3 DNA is TGTGCCAGCAGCTTTCGAACCGGGACTAGCATCAACACAGATGCGCAGTATTTT. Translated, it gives CASSFRTGTSINTDAQYF.

The DNA of the CDR3 is TGTGCCAGCAGCGTAGGAATGGGGCAGTACAATGAGCAGTTCTTC. Encoded protein: CASSVGMGQYNEQFF. J is TRBJ2-1 and V is TRBV9; possible D gene TRBD1, 5 bases. The germline gives CDR1 SGDLS, CDR2 YYNGEE. V was clipped by 0 bases and J by 4 bases, with 11 bases between them. The CDR3 contains 15 residues. The full variable domain, rest sourced from reference TRBV9 and TRBJ2-1, is DSGVTQTPKHLITATGQRVTLRCSPRSGDLSVYWYQQSLDQGLQFLIQYYNGEERAKGNILERFSAQQFPDLHSELNLSSLELGDSALYFCASSVGMGQYNEQFFGPGTRLTVL.

CDR3 in amino acids: CASSDGQGNEKLFF. For the CDR3, the DNA is TGCGCCAGCAGTGACGGACAGGGTAACGAAAAACTGTTTTTT. This chain uses TRBV10-2 with TRBJ1-4, with 8 positions matching TRBD1. Looked up from germline, CDR1 is WSHSY and CDR2 is SAAADI. After removal of 3 bases from V and 8 bases from J, the junction contained 5 bases not matched to a gene. The CDR3 is made up of 14 amino acids.

In DNA form, the CDR3 reads TGTGCCAGCAGCTTGGGACAGGCGCTATCAGCGGGCAATGAGCAGTTCTTC. It codes for CASSLGQALSAGNEQFF. The chain has TRBV5-6 and TRBJ2-1; D may correspond to TRBD1 or TRBD2 (6 bases each). V shed 0 bases and J shed 6 bases, with 19 bases lying between them. Germline V gene sequence: CDR1 SGHDT, CDR2 YYEEEE. There are 17 residues in the CDR3.

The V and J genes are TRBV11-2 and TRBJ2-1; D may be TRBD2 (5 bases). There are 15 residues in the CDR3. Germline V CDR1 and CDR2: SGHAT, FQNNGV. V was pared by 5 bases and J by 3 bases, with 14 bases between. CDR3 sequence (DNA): TGTGCCAGCAGCCTGGGTTTCGGGGTCTACAATGAGCAGTTCTTC. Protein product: CASSLGFGVYNEQFF.

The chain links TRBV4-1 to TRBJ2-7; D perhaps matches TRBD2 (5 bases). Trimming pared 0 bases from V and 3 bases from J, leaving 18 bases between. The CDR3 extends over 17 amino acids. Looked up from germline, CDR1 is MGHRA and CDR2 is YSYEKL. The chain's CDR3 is CASSQDWSGSGYYEQYF. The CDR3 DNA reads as TGCGCCAGCAGCCAAGATTGGTCGGGGTCGGGTTACTACGAGCAGTACTTC.

The CDR3 sequence is CASSLFAYNEQFF. CDR3 bases: TGTGCCAGCAGTTTATTCGCCTACAATGAGCAGTTCTTC. The chain carries TRBV27 and TRBJ2-1; no firm D call. This CDR3 comprises 13 residues. The V end was cut by 1 base, the J end by 2 bases, with 3 bases between. Germline CDR1 and CDR2: MNHEY and SMNVEV (reference sequence).

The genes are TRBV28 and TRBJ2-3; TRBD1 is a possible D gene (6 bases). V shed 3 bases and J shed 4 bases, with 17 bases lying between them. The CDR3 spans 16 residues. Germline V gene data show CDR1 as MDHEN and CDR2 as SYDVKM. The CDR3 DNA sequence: TGTGCCAGCAGTTTCCCCCCCAGGGGCCGGGCAGATACGCAGTATTTT. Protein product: CASSFPPRGRADTQYF.

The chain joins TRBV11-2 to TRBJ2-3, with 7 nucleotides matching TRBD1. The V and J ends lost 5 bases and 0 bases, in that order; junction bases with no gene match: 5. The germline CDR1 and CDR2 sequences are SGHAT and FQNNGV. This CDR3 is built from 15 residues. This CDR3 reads CASSRGTASTDTQYF. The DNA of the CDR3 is TGTGCCAGCAGCAGAGGGACAGCTAGCACAGATACGCAGTATTTT.

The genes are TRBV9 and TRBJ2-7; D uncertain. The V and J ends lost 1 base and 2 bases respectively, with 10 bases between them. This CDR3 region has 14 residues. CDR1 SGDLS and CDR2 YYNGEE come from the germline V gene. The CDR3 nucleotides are TGTGCCAGCAGCGTAAAAGCTGCTACCTACGAGCAGTACTTC. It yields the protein CASSVKAATYEQYF.

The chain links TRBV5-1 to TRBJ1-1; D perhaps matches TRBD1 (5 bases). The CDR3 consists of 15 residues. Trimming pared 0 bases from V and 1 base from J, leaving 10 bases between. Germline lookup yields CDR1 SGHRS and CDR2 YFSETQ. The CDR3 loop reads CASSLEGPSNTEAFF. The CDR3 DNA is TGCGCCAGCAGCTTGGAGGGGCCCTCGAACACTGAAGCTTTCTTT.

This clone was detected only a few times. CDR3 protein: CASSAERTVENTGELFF. CDR3 DNA sequence: TGTGCCAGCAGCGCAGAAAGGACGGTTGAGAACACCGGGGAGCTGTTTTTT. This chain joins TRBV9 and TRBJ2-2; the D is unclear. Germline loops: CDR1 SGDLS, CDR2 YYNGEE. V was clipped by 3 bases and J by 1 base, with 16 bases between them. The CDR3 is 17 amino acids. The full variable domain, completed using reference TRBV9 and TRBJ2-2, is DSGVTQTPKHLITATGQRVTLRCSPRSGDLSVYWYQQSLDQGLQFLIQYYNGEERAKGNILERFSAQQFPDLHSELNLSSLELGDSALYFCASSAERTVENTGELFFGEGSRLTVL.

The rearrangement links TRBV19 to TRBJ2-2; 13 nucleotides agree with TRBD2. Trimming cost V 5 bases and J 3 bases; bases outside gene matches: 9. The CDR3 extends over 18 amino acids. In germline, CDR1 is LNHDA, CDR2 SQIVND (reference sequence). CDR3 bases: TGTGCCAGTAGTCCTTCTACTAGCGGGAGGGTCGACACCGGGGAGCTGTTTTTT. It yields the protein CASSPSTSGRVDTGELFF.

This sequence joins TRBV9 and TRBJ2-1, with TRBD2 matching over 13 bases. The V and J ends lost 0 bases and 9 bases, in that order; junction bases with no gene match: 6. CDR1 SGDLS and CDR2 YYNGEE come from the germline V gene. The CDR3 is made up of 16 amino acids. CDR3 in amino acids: CASSVGTSGRGVEQFF. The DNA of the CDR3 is TGTGCCAGCAGCGTAGGCACTAGCGGGAGGGGGGTTGAGCAGTTCTTC.

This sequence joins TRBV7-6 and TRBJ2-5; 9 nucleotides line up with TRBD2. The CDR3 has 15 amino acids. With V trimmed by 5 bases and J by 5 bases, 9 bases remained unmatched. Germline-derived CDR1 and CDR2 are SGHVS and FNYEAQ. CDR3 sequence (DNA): TGTGCCAGCAGCCCTATAGCGGGAGAGACGGAGACCCAGTACTTC. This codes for CASSPIAGETETQYF.

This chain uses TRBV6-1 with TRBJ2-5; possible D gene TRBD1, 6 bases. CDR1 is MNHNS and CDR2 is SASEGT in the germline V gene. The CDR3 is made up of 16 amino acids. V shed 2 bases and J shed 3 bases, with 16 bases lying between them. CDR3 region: CASSELDRVFEETQYF. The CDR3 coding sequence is TGTGCCAGCAGTGAATTGGACAGAGTTTTTGAAGAGACCCAGTACTTC.